The 13 T cell receptor beta chains reported below all come from one sample, sequenced in a study of cytomegalovirus exposure and HLA in healthy donors (dated 2017 in TCRdb). The library was generated by the immunoSEQ multiplex PCR assay. For the multiplex PCR, a mixture combining 60 forward primers for TCR Vbeta segments and 13 reverse primers for TCR Jbeta segments was used. TCRdb mirrors the immuneACCESS table, restricted to in-frame sequences. Some clones are absent from its copies; in checked studies, under half trace to an unresolved V gene, and the reason for the others is unknown. The table for this sample lists 120,000 to 150,000 clones; about three quarters of them were counted only once. The ten most abundant clones make up 2.5% to 3.5% of the sample. Sequenced input: PBMCs. Receptor source: a man in his forties in good health and CMV-seropositive.

The V and J genes are TRBV7-9 and TRBJ2-5, with TRBD2 as a possible D gene (5 bases). With the DNA end fitting TRBJ2-7 better, the J assignment may be wrong. Germline CDR1 is SEHNR and CDR2 is FQNEAQ (reference sequence). This CDR3 comprises 15 residues. This CDR3 is CASSLAGTSSYEQYF. The CDR3 DNA sequence: TGTGCCAGCAGCTTAGCGGGAACTAGCTCCTACGAGCAGTACTTC.

The chain has TRBV15 and TRBJ2-7, with TRBD1 identical over 12 bases. The CDR3 consists of 17 residues. Losses at the gene ends were 3 bases for V and 7 bases for J; bases not matched to a gene: 13. CDR1 and CDR2 from the germline V gene are LNHNV and YYDKDF (reference sequence). The CDR3 spells CATSSSGAGQGAEEQYF. In DNA, the CDR3 is TGTGCCACCAGCAGCTCGGGGGCGGGACAGGGGGCTGAGGAGCAGTACTTC.

V and J are TRBV27 and TRBJ2-7; 7 bases align to TRBD1. Germline values: CDR1 MNHEY, CDR2 SMNVEV (reference sequence). The junction had 7 bases not matched to a gene; V was cut back by 2 bases and J by 3 bases. The CDR3 has 15 amino acids. The CDR3: CASSLGRQGGYEQYF. CDR3 nucleotides: TGTGCCAGCAGTTTAGGGCGACAGGGCGGCTACGAGCAGTACTTC.

Of note for this clone: The junction departs from the called germline gene at one end, perhaps through a read error. Other DNA sequences in this sample translate to the same CDR3. CDR3 sequence reads: CASSLGQEKLFF. CDR3 nucleotide sequence: TGTGCCAGCAGCTTGGGACAGGAAAAGCTGTTTTTT. The rearrangement links TRBV5-6 to TRBJ1-4, with D perhaps matching TRBD1 (6 bases). CDR1 is SGHDT and CDR2 is YYEEEE in the germline V gene. This CDR3 is 12 amino acids long.

This clone was detected only a few times. The V call is TRBV4-1, the J call TRBJ2-7, with 8 bases fitting TRBD2. The trim removed 2 bases at V and 0 bases at J, leaving 6 bases unmatched. Germline lookup yields CDR1 MGHRA and CDR2 YSYEKL. The CDR3 totals 16 residues. This CDR3 is CASSQIAGSASYEQYF. The CDR3 region has the DNA TGCGCCAGCAGCCAAATAGCGGGATCGGCCTCCTACGAGCAGTACTTC.

This clone was seen a single time. The rearrangement uses TRBV6-5 and TRBJ2-7; 9 bases align to TRBD1. Per the germline V gene, CDR1 is MNHEY and CDR2 is SVGAGI. There are 14 residues in the CDR3. Trimming removed 2 bases from V and 5 bases from J; junction bases left unmatched: 4. The CDR3 sequence is CASSYRDRVHEQYF. In DNA form, the CDR3 reads TGTGCCAGCAGTTACCGGGACAGGGTCCACGAGCAGTACTTC.

The chain has TRBV5-1 and TRBJ2-3, with 7 bases identical to TRBD1. J was trimmed by 1 base and V by 0 bases; bases with no gene match: 8. The germline V gene encodes CDR1 SGHRS and CDR2 YFSETQ. The length of the CDR3 is 17 residues. The CDR3 bases are TGCGCCAGCAGCTTGGTTAGACAGGGCCTTCGCACAGATACGCAGTATTTT. It codes for CASSLVRQGLRTDTQYF. Full variable domain (outside the CDR3, taken from reference TRBV5-1 and TRBJ2-3): KAGVTQTPRYLIKTRGQQVTLSCSPISGHRSVSWYQQTPGQGLQFLFEYFSETQRNKGNFPGRFSGRQFSNSRSEMNVSTLELGDSALYLCASSLVRQGLRTDTQYFGPGTRLTVL.

This rearrangement joins TRBV9 to TRBJ2-4; the match to TRBD2 covers 14 bases. Unmatched junction bases numbered 12, after V lost 2 bases and J lost 8 bases. This CDR3 spans 18 amino acids. Germline CDR1 reads SGDLS; CDR2 reads YYNGEE. CDR3 DNA: TGTGCCAGCAGCGTCGCAACCGGGACTAGCGGGAGTATGGACATTCAGTACTTC. This sequence encodes CASSVATGTSGSMDIQYF. Filled out from reference TRBV9 and TRBJ2-4, the complete variable domain reads DSGVTQTPKHLITATGQRVTLRCSPRSGDLSVYWYQQSLDQGLQFLIQYYNGEERAKGNILERFSAQQFPDLHSELNLSSLELGDSALYFCASSVATGTSGSMDIQYFGAGTRLSVL.

V usage is TRBV2 and J usage is TRBJ2-3; 10 bases fit TRBD2. The CDR3 totals 18 residues. Germline trimming cut 1 base from V and 0 bases from J; bases unmatched to any gene: 7. The germline CDR1 and CDR2 sequences are SNHLY and FYNNEI. The CDR3 protein is CASSEGLAGVSSTDTQYF. The CDR3 region has the DNA TGTGCCAGCAGTGAAGGGCTAGCGGGAGTCTCTAGCACAGATACGCAGTATTTT.

The chain links TRBV6-5 to TRBJ2-1; D may be TRBD2 (6 bases). Germline V gene data show CDR1 as MNHEY and CDR2 as SVGAGI. The CDR3 has 16 residues. V lost 3 bases and J 4 bases, leaving 16 bases between the germline ends. The CDR3 loop reads CASSYRPAGRYNEQFF. The CDR3 nucleotides are TGTGCCAGCAGTTATCGTCCAGCGGGCCGTTACAATGAGCAGTTCTTC.

This chain connects TRBV7-9 to TRBJ2-5; 10 nucleotides align to TRBD2. V was pared by 1 base and J by 4 bases, with 0 bases of the junction left unmatched. The CDR3 covers 14 residues. Germline V gene sequence: CDR1 SEHNR, CDR2 FQNEAQ (reference sequence). CDR3 DNA sequence: TGTGCCAGCAGCTTAGGGACTAGCGGAGAGACCCAGTACTTC. Translating it yields CASSLGTSGETQYF. Looking up the rest from reference TRBV7-9 and TRBJ2-5 gives the full variable domain: DTGVSQNPRHKITKRGQNVTFRCDPISEHNRLYWYRQTLGQGPEFLTYFQNEAQLEKSRLLSDRFSAERPKGSFSTLEIQRTEQGDSAMYLCASSLGTSGETQYFGPGTRLLVL.

The chain has TRBV9 and TRBJ2-5; 8 bases fit TRBD1. CDR3 size: 14 residues. V was clipped by 3 bases and J by 4 bases; unmatched bases: 5. In germline, CDR1 is SGDLS, CDR2 YYNGEE. The DNA of the CDR3 is TGTGCCAGCAGCGCCCTGACAGGGGTAGAGACCCAGTACTTC. It encodes CASSALTGVETQYF.

The CDR3 DNA reads TGTGCCAGCTCGACCGGGACAGGAAACTACGAGCAGTACTTC. Its protein is CASSTGTGNYEQYF. The V and J genes are TRBV18 and TRBJ2-7; 8 nucleotides agree with TRBD1. Losses at the gene ends were 6 bases for V and 3 bases for J; bases not matched to a gene: 7. The CDR3 has 14 amino acids. The V gene's germline CDR1 is KGHSH and CDR2 LQKENI.